This TCR beta chain was retrieved from a study of PD-1 blockade in classical Hodgkin lymphoma. In regard to this clone: Antigen specificity is unknown.

Notes on the study in general: Baseline TCR diversity was reportedly lower in newly diagnosed patients than healthy donors. Repertoire differences lack defined causes, possibly disease activity or prior therapy. By C4D1, diversity of CD4+ TCRs had risen significantly, whereas that of CD8+ TCRs had not.

No patient escaped relapse after autologous stem cell transplantation, and brentuximab vedotin exposure varied. Repertoires were generated with immunoSEQ multiplex PCR, while TCRdb's copy carries only in-frame clones and drops some. The sample has about 24,000 clones, about 76% seen once. The TCR sequence derives from a human donor with classical Hodgkin lymphoma. The sample here was peripheral blood mononuclear cells (PBMCs), taken before the second cycle of nivolumab.

The CDR3 coding sequence is TGTGCCAGCAGGGAAGCGGGGGCGCCAGATACGCAGTATTTT. This translates into CASREAGAPDTQYF. This chain uses TRBV7-2 with TRBJ2-3, with 8 nucleotides matching TRBD2. CDR3 size: 14 residues. After removal of 6 bases from V and 4 bases from J, the junction contained 6 bases not matched to a gene. In germline, CDR1 is SGHTA, CDR2 FQGNSA.